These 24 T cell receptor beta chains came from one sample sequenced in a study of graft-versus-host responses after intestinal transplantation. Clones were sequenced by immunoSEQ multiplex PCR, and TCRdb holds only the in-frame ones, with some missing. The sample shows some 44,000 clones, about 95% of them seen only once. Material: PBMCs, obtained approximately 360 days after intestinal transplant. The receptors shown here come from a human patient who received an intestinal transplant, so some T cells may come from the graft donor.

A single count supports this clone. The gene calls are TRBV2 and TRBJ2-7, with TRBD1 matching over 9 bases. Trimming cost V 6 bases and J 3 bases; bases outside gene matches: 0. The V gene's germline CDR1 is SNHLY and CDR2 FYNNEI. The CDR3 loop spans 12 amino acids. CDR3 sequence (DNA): TGTGCCAGCAGGACAGGGGGCTACGAGCAGTACTTC. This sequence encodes CASRTGGYEQYF.

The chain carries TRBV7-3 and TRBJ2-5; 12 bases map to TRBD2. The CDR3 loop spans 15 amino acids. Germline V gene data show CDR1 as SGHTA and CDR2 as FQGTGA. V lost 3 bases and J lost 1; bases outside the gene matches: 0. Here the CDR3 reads CASSLTSGGQETQYF. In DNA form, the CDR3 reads TGTGCCAGCAGCTTGACTAGCGGGGGCCAAGAGACCCAGTACTTC.

The CDR3 loop reads CASSPLPANYGYTF. CDR3 bases: TGTGCCAGCTCACCACTTCCGGCGAACTATGGCTACACCTTC. J is TRBJ1-2 and V is TRBV18, with D unclear. CDR1 KGHSH and CDR2 LQKENI come from the germline V gene. This CDR3 comprises 14 residues. V was trimmed by 1 base and J by 2 bases, leaving 8 bases between them.

The chain's CDR3 is CASTPADSNQPQHF. DNA of the CDR3: TGTGCCAGCACTCCGGCGGATAGCAATCAGCCCCAGCATTTT. The chain joins TRBV6-6 to TRBJ1-5; D not certain. In germline, CDR1 is MNHNY, CDR2 SVGAGI (reference sequence). The length of the CDR3 is 14 residues. Between the trimmed V and J ends, which lost 7 bases and 0 bases, there was a span of 10 bases.

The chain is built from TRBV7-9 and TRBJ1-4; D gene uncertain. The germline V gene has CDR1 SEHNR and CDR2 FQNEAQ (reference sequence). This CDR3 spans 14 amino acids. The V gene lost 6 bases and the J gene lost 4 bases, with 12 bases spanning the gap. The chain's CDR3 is CASSRRGINEKLFF. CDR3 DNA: TGTGCCAGCAGTCGAAGAGGAATTAATGAAAAACTGTTTTTT.

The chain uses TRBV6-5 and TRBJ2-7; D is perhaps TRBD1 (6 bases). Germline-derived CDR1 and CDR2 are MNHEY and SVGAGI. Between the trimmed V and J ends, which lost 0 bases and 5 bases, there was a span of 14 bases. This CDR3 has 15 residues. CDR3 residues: CASSYSGTTGNEQYF. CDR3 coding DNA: TGTGCCAGCAGTTACTCCGGGACAACGGGGAACGAGCAGTACTTC.

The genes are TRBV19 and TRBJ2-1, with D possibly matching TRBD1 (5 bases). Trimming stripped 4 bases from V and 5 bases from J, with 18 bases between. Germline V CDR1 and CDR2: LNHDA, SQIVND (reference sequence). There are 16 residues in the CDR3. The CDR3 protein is CASSKTTGSPHNEQFF. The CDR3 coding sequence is TGTGCCAGTAGTAAGACCACAGGATCTCCCCACAATGAGCAGTTCTTC.

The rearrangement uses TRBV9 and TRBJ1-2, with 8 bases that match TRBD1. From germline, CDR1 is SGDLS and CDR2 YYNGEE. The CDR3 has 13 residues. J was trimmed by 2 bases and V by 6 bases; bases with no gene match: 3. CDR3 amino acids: CASKRTGNYGYTF. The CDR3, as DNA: TGTGCCAGCAAGCGGACAGGGAACTATGGCTACACCTTC.

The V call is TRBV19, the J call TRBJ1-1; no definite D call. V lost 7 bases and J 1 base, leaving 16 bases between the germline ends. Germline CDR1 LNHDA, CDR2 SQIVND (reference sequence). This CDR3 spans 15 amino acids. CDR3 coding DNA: TGTGCCAGTAACCCGAACGTTGGGAGGAACACTGAAGCTTTCTTT. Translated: CASNPNVGRNTEAFF.

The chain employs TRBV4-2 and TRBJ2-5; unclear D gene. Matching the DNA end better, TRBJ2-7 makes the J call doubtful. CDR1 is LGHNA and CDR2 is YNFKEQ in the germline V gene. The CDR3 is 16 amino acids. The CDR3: CASSQLSENLAYEQYF. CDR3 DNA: TGTGCCAGCAGCCAACTATCAGAGAATCTTGCCTACGAGCAGTACTTC.

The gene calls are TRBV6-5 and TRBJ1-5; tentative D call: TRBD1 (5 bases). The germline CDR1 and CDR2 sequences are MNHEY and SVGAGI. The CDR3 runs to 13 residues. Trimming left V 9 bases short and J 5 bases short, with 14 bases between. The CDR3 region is CASGGGYHQPQHF. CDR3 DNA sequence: TGTGCCAGTGGGGGAGGTTACCATCAGCCCCAGCATTTT.

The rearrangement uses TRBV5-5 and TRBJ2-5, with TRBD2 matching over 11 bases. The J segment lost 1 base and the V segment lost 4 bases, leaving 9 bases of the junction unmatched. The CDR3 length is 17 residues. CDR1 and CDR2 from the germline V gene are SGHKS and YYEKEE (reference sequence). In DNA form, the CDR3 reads TGTGCCAGCAGCGACCTCCTAGCGGGGGGTCCCCAAGAGACCCAGTACTTC. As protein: CASSDLLAGGPQETQYF.

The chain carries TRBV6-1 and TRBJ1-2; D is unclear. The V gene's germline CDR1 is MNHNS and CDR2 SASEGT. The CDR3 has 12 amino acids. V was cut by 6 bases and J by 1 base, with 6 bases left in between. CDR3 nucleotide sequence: TGTGCCAGCAGAAACAATAACTATGGCTACACCTTC. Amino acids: CASRNNNYGYTF.

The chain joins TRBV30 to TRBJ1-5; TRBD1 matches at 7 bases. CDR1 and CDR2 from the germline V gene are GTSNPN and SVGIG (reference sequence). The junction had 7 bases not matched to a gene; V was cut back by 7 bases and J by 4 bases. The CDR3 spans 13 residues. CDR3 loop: CASSPGGNQPQHF. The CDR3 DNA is TGTGCCTCGAGCCCAGGGGGAAATCAGCCCCAGCATTTT.

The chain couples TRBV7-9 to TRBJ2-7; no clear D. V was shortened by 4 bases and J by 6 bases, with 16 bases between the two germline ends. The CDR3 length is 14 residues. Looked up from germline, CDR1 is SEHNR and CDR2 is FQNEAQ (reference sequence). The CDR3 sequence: CASSSFRGVGEQYF. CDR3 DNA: TGTGCCAGCAGCTCCTTCCGTGGGGTCGGCGAGCAGTACTTC.

The CDR3, as DNA: TGTGCCAGCAGCTACAGCCTTTTCGGGGGGAACTACGAGCAGTACTTC. Amino acids: CASSYSLFGGNYEQYF. The chain has TRBV6-5 and TRBJ2-7; 7 bases map to TRBD2. The V segment lost 6 bases and the J segment 3 bases; nucleotides outside the gene matches: 14. Looked up from germline, CDR1 is MNHEY and CDR2 is SVGAGI. The CDR3 is made up of 16 amino acids.

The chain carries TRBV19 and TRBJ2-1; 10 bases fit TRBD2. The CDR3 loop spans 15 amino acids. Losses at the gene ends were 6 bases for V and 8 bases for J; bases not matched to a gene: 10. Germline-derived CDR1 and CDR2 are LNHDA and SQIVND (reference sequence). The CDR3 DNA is TGTGCCAGTAGGCCAGCGGGAGGGCCCTTCTATGAGCAGTTCTTC. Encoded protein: CASRPAGGPFYEQFF.

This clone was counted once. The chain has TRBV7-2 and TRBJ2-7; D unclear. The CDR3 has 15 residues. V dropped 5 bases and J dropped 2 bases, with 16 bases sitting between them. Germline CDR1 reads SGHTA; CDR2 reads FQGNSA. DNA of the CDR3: TGTGCCAGCAGCCTACAACCTACAATTACCTACGAGCAGTACTTC. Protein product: CASSLQPTITYEQYF.

CDR3 region: CASNGSPAGEQFF. CDR3 DNA sequence: TGTGCCAGTAACGGGAGTCCGGCGGGTGAGCAGTTCTTC. The chain uses TRBV19 and TRBJ2-1; the D gene is possibly TRBD2 (6 bases). CDR1 is LNHDA and CDR2 is SQIVND in the germline V gene (reference sequence). V was pared by 7 bases and J by 9 bases, with 16 bases between. The CDR3 totals 13 residues.

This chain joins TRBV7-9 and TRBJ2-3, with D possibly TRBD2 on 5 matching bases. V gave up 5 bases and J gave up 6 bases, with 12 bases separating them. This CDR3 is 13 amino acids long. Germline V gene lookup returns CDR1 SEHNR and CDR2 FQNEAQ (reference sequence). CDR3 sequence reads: CASSQRREDTQYF. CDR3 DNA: TGTGCCAGCAGCCAACGAAGGGAGGATACGCAGTATTTT.

DNA of the CDR3: TGTGCCAGCAGTTATTGGGGATCTCCGAACACCGGGGAGCTGTTTTTT. It codes for CASSYWGSPNTGELFF. The chain links TRBV6-5 to TRBJ2-2; the D is unclear. Germline lookup yields CDR1 MNHEY and CDR2 SVGAGI. V was shortened by 3 bases and J by 0 bases, with 11 bases between the two germline ends. The CDR3 is made up of 16 amino acids.

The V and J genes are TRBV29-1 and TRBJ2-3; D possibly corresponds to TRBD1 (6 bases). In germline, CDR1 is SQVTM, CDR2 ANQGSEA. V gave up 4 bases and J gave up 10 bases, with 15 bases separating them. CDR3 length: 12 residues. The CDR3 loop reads CSVGGQVPPQYF. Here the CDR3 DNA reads TGCAGCGTTGGGGGGCAGGTGCCGCCGCAGTATTTT.

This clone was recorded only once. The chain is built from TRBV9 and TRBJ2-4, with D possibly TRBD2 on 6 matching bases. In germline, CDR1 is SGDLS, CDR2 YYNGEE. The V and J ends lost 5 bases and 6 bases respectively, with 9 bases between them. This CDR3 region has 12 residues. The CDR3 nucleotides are TGTGCCAGCAGTGATAGCGGAAACATTCAGTACTTC. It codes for CASSDSGNIQYF. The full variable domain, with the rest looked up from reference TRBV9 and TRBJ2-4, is DSGVTQTPKHLITATGQRVTLRCSPRSGDLSVYWYQQSLDQGLQFLIQYYNGEERAKGNILERFSAQQFPDLHSELNLSSLELGDSALYFCASSDSGNIQYFGAGTRLSVL.

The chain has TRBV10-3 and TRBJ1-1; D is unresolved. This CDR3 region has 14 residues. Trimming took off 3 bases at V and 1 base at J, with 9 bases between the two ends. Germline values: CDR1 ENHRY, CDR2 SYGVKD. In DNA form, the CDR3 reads TGTGCCATCAGTGACAGAGTCCAGAACACTGAAGCTTTCTTT. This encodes CAISDRVQNTEAFF.